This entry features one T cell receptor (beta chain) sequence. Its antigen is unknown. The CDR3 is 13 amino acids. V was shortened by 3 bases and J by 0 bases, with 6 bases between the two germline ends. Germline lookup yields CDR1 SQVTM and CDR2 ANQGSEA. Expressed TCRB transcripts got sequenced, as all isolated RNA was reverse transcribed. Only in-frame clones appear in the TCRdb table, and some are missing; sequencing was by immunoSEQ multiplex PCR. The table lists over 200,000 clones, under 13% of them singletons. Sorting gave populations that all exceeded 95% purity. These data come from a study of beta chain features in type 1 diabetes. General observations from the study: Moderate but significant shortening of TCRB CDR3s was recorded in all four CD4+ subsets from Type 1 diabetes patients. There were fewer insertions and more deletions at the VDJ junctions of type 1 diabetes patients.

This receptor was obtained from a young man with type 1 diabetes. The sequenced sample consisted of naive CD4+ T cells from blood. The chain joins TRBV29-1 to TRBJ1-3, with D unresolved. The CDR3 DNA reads TGCAGCGTTGATGAGGGCTCTGGAAACACCATATATTTT. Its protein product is CSVDEGSGNTIYF.